The clone carrying this T cell receptor (beta chain) was recorded only once. Its antigen is unknown. This specimen comes from a study of T cell responses to AZD1222 COVID-19 vaccine. The table came from immunoSEQ multiplex PCR; TCRdb's copy has only in-frame clones and leaves some out. Of about 70,000 clones detected, more than 75% appear once; the ten largest clones hold 4.5% to 5%. Study outcomes and limitations: The donors showed a predominance of white British ancestry and of females, with possible underestimation of clonal diversity. Repertoires were collected only later (after the peak T cell response had occurred). Only 5 or 6 people who got AZD1222 tested seropositive at baseline.

The CDR3 contains 13 residues. The V gene end was trimmed by 5 bases and the J gene end by 8 bases; junction bases not matched to a gene: 6. CDR1 and CDR2 (germline): SGHVS, FNYEAQ. Here the sequenced sample was peripheral blood, taken 28 days after the second dose of the MenACWY control vaccine. This chain joins TRBV7-6 and TRBJ1-2; 9 positions match TRBD1. The sequence derives from an adult who received the MenACWY meningococcal vaccine as a control. The CDR3 loop is CASSAQGARGYTF. Written as DNA, the CDR3 is TGTGCCAGCAGCGCACAGGGGGCGCGAGGCTACACCTTC.